Described below is a single TCR beta chain sequence and its context. The data derive from a study of technical replicates of blood from several donors. This CDR3 has 16 amino acids. The germline V gene encodes CDR1 SGHDT and CDR2 YYEEEE. V shed 4 bases and J shed 3 bases, with 19 bases lying between them. Generated by immunoSEQ multiplex PCR, the TCRdb table keeps only in-frame clones and is missing some. The sample comprises around 97,000 clones, 85% to 95% of which are singletons, and less than 0.4% rests with the top ten. The clonotype originates from a human donor in good health. V gene TRBV5-6 combines with J gene TRBJ1-2; perhaps TRBD1 as D (5 bases). Sequencing was performed on T cells isolated from PBMCs. The chain's CDR3 is CASSDGSLGGYYGYTF. CDR3 bases: TGTGCCAGCAGCGACGGAAGTTTGGGGGGTTACTATGGCTACACCTTC.